This T cell receptor (beta chain) was sequenced during a study of cytomegalovirus exposure and HLA in healthy donors. Study outcomes and limitations: A later analysis showed HLA-associated TCR beta chains outstripping equally common others in clonal expansion. Confirmation was obtained in vitro that a few CMV-associated chains are specific for CMV antigens. A later analysis linked a missense DCLRE1C variant to TCR beta V- and J-gene trimming.

Regarding this clone: What it binds is unknown. The sample contains more than one DNA sequence encoding this CDR3.

The PCR employed 60 Vbeta primers together with 13 Jbeta primers. TCRdb keeps only in-frame clones here, not all; method: immunoSEQ multiplex PCR. The sample yields more than 140,000 clones, 64% seen once. This sequence was found in a woman aged 25 to 45 in good health and CMV-seropositive. Material: PBMCs.

CDR3 sequence (DNA): TGTGCCAGCAGGGAGGGATTGTATAATTCACCCCTCCACTTT. Translating gives CASREGLYNSPLHF. The V gene is TRBV6-1, the J gene TRBJ1-6, with unresolved D. V lost 6 bases to trimming and J lost 4 bases, with 10 bases between them. This CDR3 is built from 14 residues. Looked up from germline, CDR1 is MNHNS and CDR2 is SASEGT.